This paragraph reports one T cell receptor (beta chain). These data are taken from a study of cytomegalovirus exposure and HLA in healthy donors. Using immunoSEQ multiplex PCR, the repertoire was profiled, and TCRdb retains in-frame clones only, with some absent. The sample includes hundreds of thousands of clones, approximately 82% seen only once; the top ten take around 5.4%. The CDR3 runs 11 residues. The V and J ends lost 6 bases and 8 bases, in that order; junction bases with no gene match: 5. Germline CDR1 is DFQATT and CDR2 is SNEGSKA (reference sequence). The origin of this receptor is a woman younger than 35 in good health and CMV-seronegative. The sample comprised PBMCs. The chain combines TRBV20-1 with TRBJ2-7, with TRBD1 identical over 9 bases. CDR3 loop: CSASTGGKQYF. The CDR3, as DNA: TGCAGTGCCTCGACAGGGGGGAAGCAGTACTTC.